This T cell receptor (beta chain) was recovered during a study of blood T cell repertoires in COVID-19 (dated by TCRdb to 2019 to 2021). General notes on the study: Samples covering the acute and convalescent phases of COVID-19 were provided by collaborators in the United States, Italy and Spain. The prospective study material was composed of cDNA or gDNA derived from T cells, B-cell-depleted T cells, or PBMCs. Deeply sampled blood TCRbeta repertoires from subjects exposed to, actively infected with, or recovered from COVID-19 were included in the dataset. The repertoires were released in a freely available public database meant as a resource for research on the immune response to SARS-CoV-2. The samples were drawn from the first 160 participants of the ongoing ImmuneRACE study and from roughly 1,300 subjects provided by 6 global collaborators. Nearly every sample came with metadata listing a de-identified subject ID, COVID-19 status, age in years and sex. Where available, HLA class I and class II types were taken from metadata supplied by the sample provider and were not determined by assay-based typing. The investigation overall reported the following: The amount of clinical and demographic metadata varied by source and participant and was provided uncurated.

Whole blood was collected in K2EDTA tubes by collaborating institutions according to the institutions' own protocols. Collaborator samples were shipped for TCRbeta analysis as frozen whole blood, isolated PBMCs, or DNA extracted from either sample type. Reading from cysteine to phenylalanine, the CDR3 counts 13 amino acids. Only CDR3 DNA remains: 39 bases, in frame from the first base. Trimming takes 6 bases off V and 10 bases off J; junction bases not matched to a gene: 3. Comments on this clone: Which antigen it targets is not known. Base-call qualities are not available, and no considerably larger clone is one nucleotide away.

The immunoSEQ Assay, a bias-controlled multiplex PCR, was used to amplify TCRbeta CDR3 regions from genomic DNA. Per the original workflow: Nucleated cell counts per sample were estimated from amplification of reference gene primers within the assay. To quantify the absolute abundance of each unique TCRbeta CDR3 rearrangement, sequence reads were collapsed and filtered. For each sample, productive Simpson clonality was calculated by taking the square root of Simpson's diversity index across productive rearrangements. TCRdb limited this immuneACCESS table to in-frame rearrangements with V and J called. A share of clones is missing; checked studies link under half to unresolved V genes, and the rest is unexplained. V and J calls and clone size are copied from that table; D and trimming were computed from the DNA. This sample comprises some 52,000 clones, roughly 87% of them detected only once. 15% of the sample rests with the top ten.

Sequenced input: peripheral blood. The V and J genes are TRBV12-3 or TRBV12-4 and TRBJ1-6; TRBD1 fits 10 bases in the junction. The receptor's source is a human donor with active COVID-19. The donor label of this sample is uncertain. The nucleotide sequence is TGTGCCAGCAGACGGGACAGGGGATCACCCCTCCACTTT. The translation is CASRRDRGSPLHF.